Listed below are T cell receptor beta chains from one sample, sequenced in a study of blood T cell repertoires in COVID-19. Some clones are missing from TCRdb's copy, which holds only in-frame ones; the method was immunoSEQ multiplex PCR. The table records 250,000 to 350,000 clones, under 85% of them present only once. The sequenced material came from peripheral blood. Source of these receptors: a human donor with COVID-19, enrolled during active disease. The donor label of this sample is uncertain. Both conserved end residues are part of each CDR3. The size of a clone is reported for some rows only, either as once, few or many, or as a class for expanded clones.

>TRBJ1-1|.|TRBV28
CASSFRRQTEAFF
>TRBJ2-2|.|TRBV5-1
CASSLGTENTGELFF
>TRBJ2-5|.|TRBV5-1
CASSLAQGAEETQYF
>TRBJ2-3|.|TRBV19
CASSSPRSGRTDTQYF
>TRBJ2-2|medium-sized|TRBV10-1
CASKSGGSNTGELFF
>TRBJ1-2|.|TRBV5-1
CASSLGQGGGYTF
>TRBJ1-4|once|TRBV28
CASHPPEGRNEKLFF
>TRBJ1-4|.|TRBV4-1
CASSQVISGNEKLFF
>TRBJ2-1|.|TRBV11-2
CASSLSPAGVDEQFF
>TRBJ2-7|.|TRBV20-1
CSARGQYEQYF
>TRBJ2-5|.|TRBV10-3
CAISDRGWETQYF
>TRBJ2-3|.|TRBV6-1
CASSELGQGATDTQYF
>TRBJ2-7|.|TRBV18
CASSPSGIYEQYF
>TRBJ2-7|.|TRBV6-6
CASRGGAPYEQYF
>TRBJ2-7|.|TRBV19
CASSTRQGPYEQYF
>TRBJ2-7|.|TRBV28
CARLTSGTGSYEQYF
>TRBJ1-2|.|TRBV15
CATSRDPNRGDGYTF